Below are 26 T cell receptor beta chains sequenced from a single sample in a study of type 1 regulatory T cells. Notes on the study in general: Tr1 cells had a more restricted TCR repertoire than non-Tr1 cells.

No antigen has been identified for these receptors. A single record per CDR3 protein comes from TCRdb applying MiXCR to the reads. The profile shows roughly 6,200 distinct CDR3 sequences, 33% of them singletons. The sample taken for sequencing was cultured type 1 regulatory T (Tr1) cells, either the whole culture or a sorted fraction (not recorded which). The receptor source for this set is a human donor in good health.

The chain recombines TRBV11-1 with TRBJ2-5; possibly TRBD1 or TRBD2 for D (5 bases each). CDR1 SGHAT and CDR2 FQDESV come from the germline V gene (reference sequence). Trimming removed 0 bases from V and 2 bases from J, with 7 bases in between. This CDR3 has 14 residues. The CDR3 region has the DNA TGTGCCAGCAGCTTAGCGGGACGGCAAGAGACCCAGTACTTC. This translates into CASSLAGRQETQYF. Based on the CDR3 plus reference TRBV11-1 and TRBJ2-5, the full variable domain is EAEVAQSPRYKITEKSQAVAFWCDPISGHATLYWYRQILGQGPELLVQFQDESVVDDSQLPKDRFSAERLKGVDSTLKIQPAELGDSAMYLCASSLAGRQETQYFGPGTRLLVL.

This clonotype was found a few times. The J gene is TRBJ2-2, the V gene TRBV6-2 or TRBV6-3; D is unresolved. The germline gives CDR1 MNHEY, CDR2 SVGEGT. Trimming took 6 bases from V and 6 from J, leaving 11 bases between them. The CDR3 extends over 13 amino acids. DNA of the CDR3: TGTGCCAGCAGCTGGACGAGTGCCGGGGAGCTGTTTTTT. This sequence encodes CASSWTSAGELFF.

The chain recombines TRBV4-1 with TRBJ1-2; 9 bases agree with TRBD1. Trimming removed 5 bases from V and 5 bases from J; junction bases left unmatched: 12. Per germline, CDR1 MGHRA and CDR2 YSYEKL. The CDR3 has 16 residues. The CDR3 protein is CASSYSLGQGIYGYTF. The DNA for the CDR3 is TGCGCCAGCAGCTACAGCCTGGGACAGGGTATTTATGGCTACACCTTC.

This clonotype was seen more than once but under ten times. The chain couples TRBV21-1 to TRBJ1-2; the listed D gene, TRBD1, was not tested against the DNA. TRBV21-1 is given as a pseudogene. The length of the CDR3 is 15 residues. CDR3: CASSAYRATNYGYTF. CDR3 bases: TGTGCCAGCAGCGCATACAGGGCAACTAACTATGGCTACACCTTC.

This rearrangement joins TRBV5-1 to TRBJ1-6; D perhaps matches TRBD1 (6 bases). Germline V gene sequence: CDR1 SGHRS, CDR2 YFSETQ. The CDR3 is 14 residues long. V was cut by 4 bases and J by 7 bases, with 12 bases left in between. CDR3 sequence (DNA): TGCGCCAGCAGCCACGGGACACCGAATTCACCCCTCCACTTT. Translation gives CASSHGTPNSPLHF.

This clonotype occurred a few times. The chain joins TRBV5-4 to TRBJ2-3; TRBD2 matches 14 bases. CDR1 and CDR2 (germline): SGHNT, YYREEE (reference sequence). The V and J ends lost 2 bases and 8 bases, in that order; junction bases with no gene match: 7. The CDR3 consists of 16 residues. The CDR3 nucleotides read TGTGCCAGCAGCTTCGAGACTAGCGGGAGGGCCGGTACGCAGTATTTT. It specifies CASSFETSGRAGTQYF.

This clonotype was seen more than once but under ten times. V gene TRBV19 combines with J gene TRBJ2-2, with unresolved D. Looked up from germline, CDR1 is LNHDA and CDR2 is SQIVND (reference sequence). V shed 5 bases and J shed 7 bases, with 14 bases lying between them. The CDR3 spans 14 residues. Written as DNA, the CDR3 is TGTGCCAGTAGTGTCCGACCCTTTCTCGGGGAGCTGTTTTTT. Encoded protein: CASSVRPFLGELFF.

The chain combines TRBV5-1 with TRBJ2-7; 7 bases map to TRBD1. The CDR3 spans 14 residues. Germline lookup yields CDR1 SGHRS and CDR2 YFSETQ. V lost 4 bases and J lost 2; bases outside the gene matches: 6. The CDR3 sequence: CASSREGQTYEQYF. DNA for the CDR3: TGCGCCAGCAGCCGTGAGGGACAGACCTACGAGCAGTACTTC.

V usage is TRBV15 and J usage is TRBJ1-1; 8 nucleotides agree with TRBD1. With 0 bases clipped from V and 4 bases from J, the junction kept 4 bases outside the gene matches. The CDR3 length is 15 residues. CDR1 and CDR2 (germline): LNHNV, YYDKDF (reference sequence). The CDR3 region is CATSREGQGATEAFF. For the CDR3, the DNA is TGTGCCACCAGCAGAGAAGGACAGGGCGCCACTGAAGCTTTCTTT.

As for this clonotype: A much larger clone differs by one base, so this may be a read error. The chain is built from TRBV5-1 and TRBJ1-2; D unresolved. The CDR3 contains 15 residues. Germline lookup yields CDR1 SGHRS and CDR2 YFSETQ. CDR3 DNA: TGCGCCAGCAGCTTGGTAACGGCCGCGAACTGTGGCTACACCTTC. Translating it yields CASSLVTAANCGYTF. The full variable domain, with the rest looked up from reference TRBV5-1 and TRBJ1-2, is KAGVTQTPRYLIKTRGQQVTLSCSPISGHRSVSWYQQTPGQGLQFLFEYFSETQRNKGNFPGRFSGRQFSNSRSEMNVSTLELGDSALYLCASSLVTAANCGYTFGSGTRLTVV.

This clonotype was counted a few times. This CDR3 is CASSLVPGGANVLTF. Here the CDR3 DNA reads TGTGCCAGCAGCCTGGTCCCCGGTGGGGCCAACGTCCTGACTTTC. V gene TRBV28 combines with J gene TRBJ2-6; D gene uncertain. This CDR3 spans 15 amino acids. CDR1 MDHEN and CDR2 SYDVKM come from the germline V gene. Trimming cost V 6 bases and J 3 bases, with 12 bases left between them.

The chain has TRBV18 and TRBJ2-5; D not certain. Looked up from germline, CDR1 is KGHSH and CDR2 is LQKENI. CDR3 size: 14 residues. V lost 8 bases to trimming and J lost 4 bases, with 17 bases between them. CDR3 region: CASPLGLGRETQYF. The CDR3 DNA reads as TGTGCCAGCCCACTCGGTCTAGGGCGAGAGACCCAGTACTTC.

This sequence joins TRBV6-4 and TRBJ2-3; possibly TRBD2 for D (6 bases). In germline, CDR1 is MRHNA, CDR2 SNTAGT. V was pared by 6 bases and J by 4 bases, with 14 bases between. The CDR3 spans 14 residues. In DNA form, the CDR3 reads TGTGCCAGCAGGCCCCAGACTAGTGCAGATACGCAGTATTTT. Amino acid sequence: CASRPQTSADTQYF.

V gene TRBV6-6 combines with J gene TRBJ1-1; no clear D. Germline loops: CDR1 MNHNY, CDR2 SVGAGI (reference sequence). V was pared by 8 bases and J by 8 bases, with 18 bases between. This CDR3 has 13 amino acids. The CDR3 DNA reads TGTGCCAGCGGAAAGGACGGCTTGTTAGAAGCTTTCTTT. Its translation: CASGKDGLLEAFF.

The J gene is TRBJ2-7, the V gene TRBV29-1; a weak D match, TRBD1 (6 bases). This CDR3 is built from 15 residues. Germline values: CDR1 SQVTM, CDR2 ANQGSEA. Trimming took off 4 bases at V and 3 bases at J, with 19 bases between the two ends. CDR3 protein: CSVAPPETGVYEQYF. In nucleotides, the CDR3 is TGCAGCGTTGCCCCTCCCGAGACAGGAGTCTACGAGCAGTACTTC.

V and J are TRBV6-1 and TRBJ1-6; D uncertain. Germline V gene sequence: CDR1 MNHNS, CDR2 SASEGT. The CDR3 runs 15 residues. Trimming pared 2 bases from V and 0 bases from J, leaving 5 bases between. The DNA for the CDR3 is TGTGCCAGCAGTGAACAGAGCTCCTATAATTCACCCCTCCACTTT. Protein sequence: CASSEQSSYNSPLHF.

The CDR3 nucleotides read TGTGCCAGCAGCGTAGGACAGTTTACCAATCAGCCCCAGCATTTT. Translated: CASSVGQFTNQPQHF. The chain combines TRBV28 with TRBJ1-5; TRBD1 might be the D (6 bases). The germline CDR1 and CDR2 sequences are MDHEN and SYDVKM. The CDR3 is 15 residues long. Trimming stripped 6 bases from V and 3 bases from J, with 15 bases between.

This chain connects TRBV7-2 to TRBJ2-7; 12 nucleotides match TRBD1. Germline CDR1 is SGHTA and CDR2 is FQGNSA. This CDR3 has 15 residues. The ends lost 3 bases at V and 6 bases at J; junction bases unmatched: 6. In DNA, the CDR3 is TGTGCCAGCAGCTTCCGGGACAGGGGGCGCGGCGAGCAGTACTTC. Its protein product is CASSFRDRGRGEQYF.

About this clonotype: Being one base from a much bigger clone, this may be a read error. The V and J genes are TRBV9 and TRBJ2-3; D assignment may be TRBD1 or TRBD2 (6 bases each). The CDR3 is 15 amino acids. Per the germline V gene, CDR1 is SGDLS and CDR2 is YYNGEE. The CDR3 sequence: CASSVFHGGTYTQYF. The CDR3 DNA reads TGTGCCAGCAGCGTATTTCACGGGGGCACATATACGCAGTATTTT.

In this sample, this clonotype turned up a few times. This chain joins TRBV6-1 and TRBJ2-2; perhaps D is TRBD1 or TRBD2 (6 bases each). The length of the CDR3 is 15 residues. The V and J ends lost 6 bases and 0 bases respectively, with 11 bases between them. Germline V gene lookup returns CDR1 MNHNS and CDR2 SASEGT. CDR3 amino acids: CASREGQANTGELFF. CDR3 sequence (DNA): TGTGCCAGCAGGGAGGGACAAGCGAACACCGGGGAGCTGTTTTTT.

The rearrangement links TRBV9 to TRBJ2-1; no definite D call. This CDR3 is 13 amino acids long. Trimming cost V 4 bases and J 9 bases, with 14 bases left between them. Germline V CDR1 and CDR2: SGDLS, YYNGEE. The CDR3 loop reads CASSPSPLGEQFF. CDR3 sequence (DNA): TGTGCCAGCAGCCCTAGTCCTCTGGGTGAGCAGTTCTTC. The full variable domain, its missing parts supplied by reference TRBV9 and TRBJ2-1, is DSGVTQTPKHLITATGQRVTLRCSPRSGDLSVYWYQQSLDQGLQFLIQYYNGEERAKGNILERFSAQQFPDLHSELNLSSLELGDSALYFCASSPSPLGEQFFGPGTRLTVL.

This clonotype has a handful of counts. The rearrangement links TRBV4-2 to TRBJ2-5, with D possibly matching TRBD1 (6 bases). The length of the CDR3 is 15 residues. Germline values: CDR1 LGHNA, CDR2 YNFKEQ. The V and J ends lost 0 bases and 2 bases respectively, with 10 bases between them. The CDR3 DNA is TGTGCCAGCAGCCAAGAAAGGACAGTTCAAGAGACCCAGTACTTC. It specifies CASSQERTVQETQYF.

In its sample, this clonotype ranks as medium-sized. The rearrangement uses TRBV14 and TRBJ2-1; TRBD2 agrees at 9 bases. Losses at the gene ends were 4 bases for V and 4 bases for J; bases not matched to a gene: 5. From germline, CDR1 is SGHDN and CDR2 FVKESK. The CDR3 sequence is 15 residues long. The chain's CDR3 is CASSRAGGPYNEQFF. Written as DNA, the CDR3 is TGTGCCAGCAGCCGAGCGGGAGGTCCATACAATGAGCAGTTCTTC.

The chain combines TRBV5-4 with TRBJ2-7; 8 positions match TRBD1. The germline V gene encodes CDR1 SGHNT and CDR2 YYREEE (reference sequence). The J segment lost 4 bases and the V segment lost 0 bases, leaving 9 bases of the junction unmatched. This CDR3 has 16 residues. DNA of the CDR3: TGTGCCAGCAGCTTGGATGGGGGGACAGGAAAATACGAGCAGTACTTC. Translating gives CASSLDGGTGKYEQYF. Full variable domain (remainder filled in from reference TRBV5-4 and TRBJ2-7): ETGVTQSPTHLIKTRGQQVTLRCSSQSGHNTVSWYQQALGQGPQFIFQYYREEENGRGNFPPRFSGLQFPNYSSELNVNALELDDSALYLCASSLDGGTGKYEQYFGPGTRLTVT.

In regard to this clonotype: Being one base from a much bigger clone, this may be a read error. This chain uses TRBV28 with TRBJ2-3; D is uncertain. This CDR3 spans 11 amino acids. CDR1 MDHEN and CDR2 SYDVKM come from the germline V gene. The CDR3 sequence is CTSSLLERRYF. The DNA for the CDR3 is TGTACCAGCAGTTTATTGGAGAGGAGGTATTTT.

J is TRBJ2-1 and V is TRBV7-9, with a tentative D call TRBD2 (6 bases). The CDR3 length is 15 residues. Germline lookup yields CDR1 SEHNR and CDR2 FQNEAQ (reference sequence). V lost 3 bases and J lost 0, with 9 bases in between. CDR3 DNA sequence: TGTGCCAGCAGCTTGTCCGGGAGCTCCTACAATGAGCAGTTCTTC. It codes for CASSLSGSSYNEQFF.